Below, one TCR beta chain is given with its context. This sample was included in a study of blood T cell repertoires in COVID-19. Study context: Samples representing acute and convalescent COVID-19 were sourced from the United States, Italy and Spain. PBMCs, B-cell-depleted T cells, or T cells were the source of the cDNA or gDNA that made up the material.

Source study methods: Nucleated cell number was recorded as an estimate derived from reference gene primer amplification. Method: immunoSEQ multiplex PCR; TCRdb's copy keeps in-frame clones and lacks some. That table is the source of V, J and clone size, and D and trimming were worked out from the DNA. Of approximately 25,000 clones in the sample, roughly 87% were seen once. CDR3 length: 17 amino acids. V lost 3 bases, J lost 3 bases, and 12 bases stayed unmatched. Germline CDR1 and CDR2: SGDLS and YYNGEE. This sequence originates from a man aged 50-59 years with active COVID-19. The sample was peripheral blood. The chain joins TRBV9 to TRBJ1-1; 9 bases are a match to TRBD1. CDR3 in DNA: TGTGCCAGCAGCGACGAACCCAAAGGGACAGGGTACACTGAAGCTTTCTTT. Its translation is CASSDEPKGTGYTEAFF.